A selection of T cell receptor beta chains follows, all from one sample in a study of T cell clonotyping in hematopoietic cell transplantation. The repertoire was sequenced with immunoSEQ multiplex PCR; TCRdb's copy has only in-frame clones and lacks some. The data show fewer than 45,000 clones, 75% to 90% seen once. Material: peripheral blood mononuclear cells. The receptor set was obtained from a woman aged 40 to 55 in good health. Some clones in this sample may be carry-over from other donors' samples. Each CDR3 is given with its conserved first and last residue. The D gene is left open where the match is weak. Rows may omit the clone size; those that give it use once, few, many or a size class.

J gene: TRBJ2-1
V gene: TRBV4-1
CDR3 length: 11
clone size: .
D gene: .
CDR3 DNA: TGCGCCAGTCTCCATGAGGGTGAGCAGTTCTTC
CDR3 protein: CASLHEGEQFF

J gene: TRBJ1-1
V gene: TRBV11-2
CDR3 length: 14
clone size: .
D gene: .
CDR3 DNA: TGTGCCAGCAGCTTAATGACGGGGCGGGCTGAAGCTTTCTTT
CDR3 protein: CASSLMTGRAEAFF

J gene: TRBJ1-1
V gene: TRBV6-1
CDR3 length: 15
clone size: .
D gene: TRBD1
CDR3 DNA: TGTGCCAGCAGTGGACAGGGGGCGGGGAACACTGAAGCTTTCTTT
CDR3 protein: CASSGQGAGNTEAFF

J gene: TRBJ1-1
V gene: TRBV28
CDR3 length: 16
clone size: .
D gene: TRBD1
CDR3 DNA: TGTGCCAGCAGTGGGGAACAGGGGACACCGAACACTGAAGCTTTCTTT
CDR3 protein: CASSGEQGTPNTEAFF

J gene: TRBJ2-6
V gene: TRBV7-3
CDR3 length: 15
clone size: .
D gene: TRBD1
CDR3 DNA: TGTGCCAGCAGCATCGACAGGGATGGGGCCAACGTCCTGACTTTC
CDR3 protein: CASSIDRDGANVLTF

J gene: TRBJ2-7
V gene: TRBV7-2
CDR3 length: 15
clone size: .
D gene: .
CDR3 DNA: TGTGCCAGCAGCCTCACTTGGGTTTCCTCCTACGAGCAGTACTTC
CDR3 protein: CASSLTWVSSYEQYF

J gene: TRBJ2-3
V gene: TRBV7-7
CDR3 length: 12
clone size: once
D gene: .
CDR3 DNA: TGTGCTAGCAGCTTAGACGGAGATACGCAGTATTTT
CDR3 protein: CASSLDGDTQYF

J gene: TRBJ2-3
V gene: TRBV5-4
CDR3 length: 13
clone size: .
D gene: .
CDR3 DNA: TGTGCCAGCAGCTATAGCGCCACAGATACGCAGTATTTT
CDR3 protein: CASSYSATDTQYF

J gene: TRBJ1-5
V gene: TRBV7-2
CDR3 length: 16
clone size: once
D gene: .
CDR3 DNA: TGTGCCAGCAGCGTTACGTCAGGGGCGCAGGCTCAGCCCCAGCATTTT
CDR3 protein: CASSVTSGAQAQPQHF

J gene: TRBJ2-1
V gene: TRBV30
CDR3 length: 10
clone size: .
D gene: .
CDR3 DNA: TGTGCCTGGGGACCAAATGAGCAGTTCTTC
CDR3 protein: CAWGPNEQFF

J gene: TRBJ2-7
V gene: TRBV28
CDR3 length: 14
clone size: .
D gene: TRBD2
CDR3 DNA: TGTGCCAGCAGTTTGAGCGGGAGGATCTACGAGCAGTACTTC
CDR3 protein: CASSLSGRIYEQYF

J gene: TRBJ2-3
V gene: TRBV9
CDR3 length: 15
clone size: .
D gene: .
CDR3 DNA: TGTGCCAGCAGCGTTGGAGCGGGCGGTACAGATACGCAGTATTTT
CDR3 protein: CASSVGAGGTDTQYF

J gene: TRBJ2-7
V gene: TRBV5-6
CDR3 length: 17
clone size: .
D gene: .
CDR3 DNA: TGTGCCAGCAGCTTGGGGGGGAACAGCCAGTTCCCCTACGAGCAGTACTTC
CDR3 protein: CASSLGGNSQFPYEQYF

J gene: TRBJ2-7
V gene: TRBV2
CDR3 length: 12
clone size: .
D gene: .
CDR3 DNA: TGTGCCAGCACCGGGGCAGGCTACGAGCAGTACTTC
CDR3 protein: CASTGAGYEQYF

J gene: TRBJ1-1
V gene: TRBV7-9
CDR3 length: 14
clone size: .
D gene: .
CDR3 DNA: TGTGCCAGCAGCTTAGAAACTGGGGTCACTGAAGCTTTCTTT
CDR3 protein: CASSLETGVTEAFF

J gene: TRBJ2-3
V gene: TRBV27
CDR3 length: 11
clone size: few
D gene: .
CDR3 DNA: TGTGCCAGCAGTTTAGGGGATACGCAGTATTTT
CDR3 protein: CASSLGDTQYF

J gene: TRBJ1-2
V gene: TRBV7-2
CDR3 length: 13
clone size: .
D gene: TRBD1
CDR3 DNA: TGTGCCAGCAGCTCAACAGGGGACTATGGCTACACCTTC
CDR3 protein: CASSSTGDYGYTF

J gene: TRBJ2-3
V gene: TRBV9
CDR3 length: 14
clone size: .
D gene: TRBD1
CDR3 DNA: TGTGCCAGCACCCGGGACAGGGGGACAGATACGCAGTATTTT
CDR3 protein: CASTRDRGTDTQYF

J gene: TRBJ1-2
V gene: TRBV28
CDR3 length: 14
clone size: .
D gene: .
CDR3 DNA: TGTGCCAGCAGCAGTCAAATGTCAAACTATGGCTACACCTTC
CDR3 protein: CASSSQMSNYGYTF

J gene: TRBJ2-7
V gene: TRBV14
CDR3 length: 15
clone size: .
D gene: .
CDR3 DNA: TGTGCCAGCAGCCCCCACTTGGTGCGGGGCTACGAGCAGTACTTC
CDR3 protein: CASSPHLVRGYEQYF

J gene: TRBJ1-4
V gene: TRBV6-6
CDR3 length: 14
clone size: .
D gene: TRBD1
CDR3 DNA: TGTGCCAGCAGACAGACAGGGAATAATGAAAAACTGTTTTTT
CDR3 protein: CASRQTGNNEKLFF

J gene: TRBJ2-2
V gene: TRBV27
CDR3 length: 13
clone size: .
D gene: .
CDR3 DNA: TGTGCCAGCAGTTTGGGGAACACCGGGGAGCTGTTTTTT
CDR3 protein: CASSLGNTGELFF

J gene: TRBJ1-6
V gene: TRBV6-6
CDR3 length: 15
clone size: .
D gene: .
CDR3 DNA: TGTGCCAGCAGTTACTCGGCAGACTATAATTCACCCCTCCACTTT
CDR3 protein: CASSYSADYNSPLHF

J gene: TRBJ1-1
V gene: TRBV29-1
CDR3 length: 12
clone size: .
D gene: .
CDR3 DNA: TGCAGCGTTGATGCGGGGAACACTGAAGCTTTCTTT
CDR3 protein: CSVDAGNTEAFF

J gene: TRBJ2-2
V gene: TRBV7-3
CDR3 length: 13
clone size: few
D gene: .
CDR3 DNA: TGTGCCAGCAGCCCTCAAGGTACCGGGGAGCTGTTTTTT
CDR3 protein: CASSPQGTGELFF

J gene: TRBJ1-1
V gene: TRBV6-5
CDR3 length: 14
clone size: .
D gene: .
CDR3 DNA: TGTGCCAGCAGTTACCGGGACGGTTACACTGAAGCTTTCTTT
CDR3 protein: CASSYRDGYTEAFF

J gene: TRBJ2-3
V gene: TRBV9
CDR3 length: 13
clone size: once
D gene: TRBD2
CDR3 DNA: TGTGCCAGCAGCGAGGGGACTACCTATACGCAGTATTTT
CDR3 protein: CASSEGTTYTQYF

J gene: TRBJ2-1
V gene: TRBV5-4
CDR3 length: 16
clone size: .
D gene: TRBD2
CDR3 DNA: TGTGCCAGCAGCGTGGGACTAGCGGGAGCTGTAGATGAGCAGTTCTTC
CDR3 protein: CASSVGLAGAVDEQFF

J gene: TRBJ2-4
V gene: TRBV30
CDR3 length: 11
clone size: .
D gene: .
CDR3 DNA: TGTGCCTGGAGCAACCCAAACATTCAGTACTTC
CDR3 protein: CAWSNPNIQYF

J gene: TRBJ1-1
V gene: TRBV15
CDR3 length: 14
clone size: .
D gene: .
CDR3 DNA: TGTGCCACCAGCACCCACAGGGACCCCACTGAAGCTTTCTTT
CDR3 protein: CATSTHRDPTEAFF

J gene: TRBJ1-3
V gene: TRBV5-1
CDR3 length: 15
clone size: .
D gene: TRBD1
CDR3 DNA: TGCGCCAGCACCCAGGGAGGGGGCGCTGGAAACACCATATATTTT
CDR3 protein: CASTQGGGAGNTIYF

J gene: TRBJ1-2
V gene: TRBV30
CDR3 length: 13
clone size: .
D gene: .
CDR3 DNA: TGTGCCTGGACCCCGGACGCAAACTATGGCTACACCTTC
CDR3 protein: CAWTPDANYGYTF

J gene: TRBJ2-7
V gene: TRBV7-2
CDR3 length: 12
clone size: few
D gene: .
CDR3 DNA: TGTGCCAGCAGCTTGGGGTTCTACGAGCAGTACTTC
CDR3 protein: CASSLGFYEQYF

J gene: TRBJ1-2
V gene: TRBV6-6
CDR3 length: 14
clone size: .
D gene: .
CDR3 DNA: TGTGCCAGCAGTGGAGCCCGCTCTAACTATGGCTACACCTTC
CDR3 protein: CASSGARSNYGYTF

J gene: TRBJ1-5
V gene: TRBV7-3
CDR3 length: 16
clone size: .
D gene: .
CDR3 DNA: TGTGCCGGCAGCCGGGAGGTCGGGGTTTCAAATCAGCCCCAGCATTTT
CDR3 protein: CAGSREVGVSNQPQHF

J gene: TRBJ2-7
V gene: TRBV7-3
CDR3 length: 14
clone size: few
D gene: .
CDR3 DNA: TGTGCCAGCAGCAAGGGAGGGGACACCTACGAGCAGTACTTC
CDR3 protein: CASSKGGDTYEQYF

J gene: TRBJ1-4
V gene: TRBV7-8
CDR3 length: 15
clone size: .
D gene: TRBD1
CDR3 DNA: TGTGCCAGCAGCAAACAACAGGGGTGGGATGAAAAACTGTTTTTT
CDR3 protein: CASSKQQGWDEKLFF

J gene: TRBJ2-3
V gene: TRBV6-6
CDR3 length: 15
clone size: .
D gene: TRBD1
CDR3 DNA: TGTGCCAGCAGTTACCGCGACAGGGGGGTAGATACGCAGTATTTT
CDR3 protein: CASSYRDRGVDTQYF

J gene: TRBJ1-4
V gene: TRBV30
CDR3 length: 14
clone size: .
D gene: .
CDR3 DNA: TGTGCCTGGAGTGTCTTGGGTTTTGGCGAAAAACTGTTTTTT
CDR3 protein: CAWSVLGFGEKLFF

J gene: TRBJ1-1
V gene: TRBV19
CDR3 length: 14
clone size: .
D gene: TRBD1
CDR3 DNA: TGTGCCAGTGAACAGGGGATGCGGAACACTGAAGCTTTCTTT
CDR3 protein: CASEQGMRNTEAFF

J gene: TRBJ1-2
V gene: TRBV29-1
CDR3 length: 14
clone size: once
D gene: .
CDR3 DNA: TGCAGCGTCCGGGACGGCTCTACTAACTATGGCTACACCTTC
CDR3 protein: CSVRDGSTNYGYTF

J gene: TRBJ2-7
V gene: TRBV5-1
CDR3 length: 13
clone size: .
D gene: .
CDR3 DNA: TGCGCCAGCAGCCTAAGCCCTGCCTACGAGCAGTACTTC
CDR3 protein: CASSLSPAYEQYF

J gene: TRBJ1-1
V gene: TRBV10-3
CDR3 length: 16
clone size: .
D gene: .
CDR3 DNA: TGTGCCATCAGTGCGGCAGCCACGGTCATGAACACTGAAGCTTTCTTT
CDR3 protein: CAISAAATVMNTEAFF

J gene: TRBJ1-1
V gene: TRBV29-1
CDR3 length: 13
clone size: .
D gene: TRBD1
CDR3 DNA: TGCAGCGTCGGGACAGGGCTCCACACTGAAGCTTTCTTT
CDR3 protein: CSVGTGLHTEAFF